This T cell receptor beta chain was sequenced for a study of control samples from healthy donors and cancer patients (dated by TCRdb to 2018 to 2021). Library method: the immunoSEQ multiplex PCR assay. TCRdb retrieved this table from immuneACCESS and kept in-frame rearrangements only. Not all clones are present; in checked studies, unresolved V genes account for under half, and no reason is known for the remainder. The sample table lists tens of thousands of clones, approximately 84% of them with a count of one. The leading ten clones occupy 38% of the sample. This clone was found once. The antigen this receptor binds is unknown. The sample holds no much larger clone one base away, and base qualities are not on file. This receptor was identified in a man aged 70 or older with lung cancer. Sequences were obtained from PBMCs.

The CDR3 protein is CASSYDWGRDTQYF. Read as DNA, the sequence is TGTGCCAGCAGTTACGATTGGGGGCGCGATACGCAGTATTTT. This receptor chain uses TRBV6-6 and TRBJ2-3; the D region possibly corresponds to TRBD1 (6 bases align). As encoded in the germline V gene (reference sequence), CDR1 is MNHNY while CDR2 is SVGAGI. The CDR3, from cysteine to phenylalanine, totals 14 residues. Kept here is only the CDR3 DNA, which spans 42 bases and is read in frame from base 1. V is clipped by 2 bases and J by 6 bases, and the sequence between their germline boundaries is 12 bases long.